The 15 T cell receptor beta chains presented below share a single source sample, sequenced in a study of T cell changes during pregnancy in multiple sclerosis. Sequenced by immunoSEQ multiplex PCR; TCRdb stores in-frame clones only, minus some. The sample has approximately 60,000 clones; 85% to 90% are singletons. The sample comprised peripheral blood from another person, used as feeder cells. These receptors were obtained from a human donor whose cells served as feeder cells for cultures in a pregnancy study.

This chain links TRBV6-6 with TRBJ2-2; D could derive from TRBD1 or TRBD2 (5 bases each). Germline CDR1 and CDR2: MNHNY and SVGAGI (reference sequence). This CDR3 has 15 residues. V was pared by 7 bases and J by 3 bases, with 15 bases between. The CDR3 sequence is CASNLGTDHTGELFF. The DNA for the CDR3 is TGTGCCAGCAACCTAGGGACGGATCACACCGGGGAGCTGTTTTTT.

The V and J genes are TRBV7-3 and TRBJ2-7; D is uncertain. The germline V gene encodes CDR1 SGHTA and CDR2 FQGTGA. The V and J ends lost 10 bases and 3 bases respectively, with 16 bases between them. This CDR3 region has 13 residues. For the CDR3, the DNA is TGTGCCAAACCGCCGACACGGAGCTACGAGCAGTACTTC. Its protein product is CAKPPTRSYEQYF.

This clone showed up just a few times. The same CDR3 also results from other DNA sequences found in this sample. V and J are TRBV18 and TRBJ2-5; D gene unclear. Trimming cost V 3 bases and J 4 bases, with 6 bases left between them. This CDR3 contains 12 residues. From germline, CDR1 is KGHSH and CDR2 LQKENI. The CDR3: CASSPAGETQYF. DNA for the CDR3: TGTGCCAGCTCACCCGCAGGAGAGACCCAGTACTTC.

The J gene is TRBJ1-1, the V gene TRBV18; D possibly corresponds to TRBD1 (6 bases). Per the germline V gene, CDR1 is KGHSH and CDR2 is LQKENI. The CDR3 length is 15 residues. Trimming took off 5 bases at V and 5 bases at J, with 18 bases between the two ends. The CDR3 DNA is TGTGCCAGCTCAGGTTTCGGGGGCGGCTTTACTGAAGCTTTCTTT. Protein: CASSGFGGGFTEAFF.

The CDR3 bases are TGTGCCAGCAGCCCAGGGACAGGGGCCGGAAACACCATATATTTT. Amino acid sequence: CASSPGTGAGNTIYF. The J gene is TRBJ1-3, the V gene TRBV9; TRBD1 agrees at 10 bases. The CDR3 sequence is 15 residues long. Germline values: CDR1 SGDLS, CDR2 YYNGEE. The V gene end was trimmed by 4 bases and the J gene end by 4 bases; junction bases not matched to a gene: 5.

This chain connects TRBV5-6 to TRBJ2-7; 9 positions match TRBD1. Germline CDR1 and CDR2: SGHDT and YYEEEE. The ends lost 1 base at V and 7 bases at J; junction bases unmatched: 9. This CDR3 is built from 15 residues. The CDR3 region has the DNA TGTGCCAGCAGCTTGTTTGGACAGGGGTCGGGAGAGCAGTACTTC. This sequence encodes CASSLFGQGSGEQYF.

The V call is TRBV6-1, the J call TRBJ2-1; a weak D match, TRBD2 (5 bases). CDR1 and CDR2 (germline): MNHNS, SASEGT. V gave up 3 bases and J gave up 3 bases, with 12 bases separating them. The CDR3 loop spans 15 amino acids. For the CDR3, the DNA is TGTGCCAGCAGTGACGGGGTAGGATTCTACAATGAGCAGTTCTTC. Its protein product is CASSDGVGFYNEQFF.

This clone has just one count. CDR3 sequence: CASSTRTGGIDGAQYF. The CDR3 DNA reads TGTGCCAGCAGCACCCGGACAGGGGGTATTGATGGGGCCCAGTACTTC. V gene TRBV9 combines with J gene TRBJ2-5; TRBD1 agrees at 10 bases. Germline lookup yields CDR1 SGDLS and CDR2 YYNGEE. CDR3 size: 16 residues. V lost 4 bases, J lost 9 bases, and 15 bases stayed unmatched.

This rearrangement joins TRBV5-1 to TRBJ1-1; D call uncertain. In germline, CDR1 is SGHRS, CDR2 YFSETQ. CDR3 length equals 15 residues. Trimming cost V 1 base and J 4 bases, with 14 bases left between them. The chain's CDR3 is CASSLPSVPSTEAFF. The CDR3 coding sequence is TGCGCCAGCAGCTTGCCTTCTGTCCCGAGCACTGAAGCTTTCTTT.

This clone was seen only once. This chain links TRBV7-3 with TRBJ1-1, with a tentative D call TRBD1 (5 bases). The CDR3 covers 14 residues. V lost 2 bases to trimming and J lost 5 bases, with 12 bases between them. Per the germline V gene, CDR1 is SGHTA and CDR2 is FQGTGA. The CDR3 region is CASSLVPEGTEAFF. CDR3 DNA: TGTGCCAGCAGCTTAGTGCCCGAGGGGACTGAAGCTTTCTTT. Variable domain in full (rest from reference TRBV7-3 and TRBJ1-1): GAGVSQTPSNKVTEKGKYVELRCDPISGHTALYWYRQSLGQGPEFLIYFQGTGAADDSGLPNDRFFAVRPEGSVSTLKIQRTERGDSAVYLCASSLVPEGTEAFFGQGTRLTVV.

J is TRBJ2-3 and V is TRBV29-1, with D maybe TRBD2 (6 bases). The germline V gene has CDR1 SQVTM and CDR2 ANQGSEA. Trimming shortened V by 3 bases and J by 4 bases, and 17 bases separated the two germline ends. The CDR3 sequence is 15 residues long. The CDR3 is CSVDDYEGGADTQYF. The CDR3 DNA sequence: TGCAGCGTTGATGACTATGAGGGCGGGGCAGATACGCAGTATTTT.

The rearrangement joins TRBV2 to TRBJ1-1; 9 bases are shared with TRBD1. V dropped 5 bases and J dropped 4; count of bases not matched to a gene: 2. Germline V CDR1 and CDR2: SNHLY, FYNNEI. The CDR3 sequence is 13 residues long. CDR3 nucleotides: TGTGCCAGCAGTCCGGACAGGGGCACTGAAGCTTTCTTT. Its protein is CASSPDRGTEAFF.

The chain is built from TRBV30 and TRBJ2-3; the match to TRBD2 covers 8 bases. The V and J ends lost 2 bases and 3 bases, in that order; junction bases with no gene match: 4. The CDR3 length is 14 residues. CDR1 and CDR2 from the germline V gene are GTSNPN and SVGIG (reference sequence). Here the CDR3 reads CAWSRGLDTDTQYF. CDR3 coding DNA: TGTGCCTGGAGTAGGGGACTAGATACAGATACGCAGTATTTT.

The chain uses TRBV5-1 and TRBJ2-7, with D unclear. The CDR3 runs to 13 residues. Germline CDR1 and CDR2: SGHRS and YFSETQ. V was clipped by 1 base and J by 3 bases, with 8 bases between them. CDR3 bases: TGCGCCAGCAGCTTGAATCCATACTACGAGCAGTACTTC. It yields the protein CASSLNPYYEQYF.

The V and J genes are TRBV4-3 and TRBJ2-4; D possibly corresponds to TRBD1 (6 bases). Germline V gene lookup returns CDR1 LGHNA and CDR2 YSLEER. The CDR3 has 16 residues. The ends were cut back, 1 base at V and 1 base at J, with 11 bases in the middle. CDR3 DNA: TGCGCCAGCAGCCAAGTGACTACAGGGGCCAAAAACATTCAGTACTTC. It is translated as CASSQVTTGAKNIQYF.